This TCR beta chain originates from a study of blood T cells in healthy people across ages. Trimming stripped 1 base from V and 8 bases from J, with 26 bases between. CDR1 DFQATT and CDR2 SNEGSKA come from the germline V gene (reference sequence). This CDR3 is built from 17 residues. Primed by a sample-barcoded 5' primer and a J-beta primer mix, a second PCR proceeded for about 7 to 12 cycles. The study obtained at least 2.5 million CDR3-containing paired-end reads from every sample. MiXCR was run by TCRdb on the 5' RACE reads, yielding one entry per CDR3 protein. The sample has around 850,000 distinct CDR3 sequences, around 36% seen once. As to this clonotype: Its antigen is not identified.

General observations from the study: PBMCs went unsorted, and a conclusive naive versus antigen-experienced comparison was therefore prevented.

Extractions gave at least 5.5 micrograms of total RNA per sample. This TCR was recovered from a man aged 18-30 years in good health. The sample comprised blood. The rearrangement links TRBV20-1 to TRBJ1-2, with TRBD1 as a possible D gene (6 bases). In DNA, the CDR3 is TGCAGTGCTAGAGTCACCGGGACAACAGGTTCCGAGGGCGGCTACACCTTC. Its translation: CSARVTGTTGSEGGYTF.